The 19 T cell receptor beta chains given below trace back to one sample, sequenced in a study of CDR3 diversity in severe acne (dated by TCRdb to the late 2010s). To prepare the library, PCR was applied. For sequencing, an Illumina HiSeq 2000 was employed. TCRdb ran its own pipeline on the public reads, namely fastp trimming at Q25 and MiXCR clone calling, and kept in-frame beta chains. Here each entry gathers all rows of one CDR3 protein and keeps the most common genes and DNA. Within this sample are 90,000 or so distinct CDR3 sequences, with about 52% of them counted one time only. The top ten clones comprise 10% of the sample. Sample: blood. The receptors shown here come from a male donor in good health, serving as a control.

This clonotype came up a few times. This sequence joins TRBV15 and TRBJ1-1, with a weak D call TRBD1 (6 bases). This CDR3 is 15 amino acids long. Looked up from germline, CDR1 is LNHNV and CDR2 is YYDKDF (reference sequence). Between the trimmed V and J ends, which lost 0 bases and 0 bases, there was a span of 8 bases. The CDR3 nucleotides read TGTGCCACCAGCAGAGAGAGGACAGTGAACACTGAAGCTTTCTTT. It encodes CATSRERTVNTEAFF.

Comment on this clonotype: Since no conserved phenylalanine or tryptophan closes the CDR3, a read error is the likely cause. Here the CDR3 DNA reads TGTGCCAGCCGTGAATCAGGGCAGGGTTCACCCCTCCACATT. It codes for CASRESGQGSPLHI. The chain has TRBV27 and TRBJ1-6, with D possibly matching TRBD1 (5 bases). V was trimmed by 8 bases and J by 9 bases, leaving 17 bases between them. Per germline, CDR1 MNHEY and CDR2 SMNVEV (reference sequence). The CDR3 consists of 14 residues.

The rearrangement uses TRBV2 and TRBJ1-5, with 7 nucleotides matching TRBD1. Germline V gives CDR1 SNHLY, CDR2 FYNNEI. This CDR3 is built from 18 residues. V lost 5 bases to trimming and J lost 5 bases; unmatched junction nucleotides: 18. The CDR3 DNA is TGTGCCAGCAGTTTCGAGACAGGGAGTAGAGAAGGGTATCAGCCCCAGCATTTT. Protein product: CASSFETGSREGYQPQHF. Combining the CDR3 with reference TRBV2 and TRBJ1-5 gives the whole variable domain EPEVTQTPSHQVTQMGQEVILRCVPISNHLYFYWYRQILGQKVEFLVSFYNNEISEKSEIFDDQFSVERPDGSNFTLKIRSTKLEDSAMYFCASSFETGSREGYQPQHFGDGTRLSIL.

This clonotype was observed many times. The genes are TRBV29-1 and TRBJ1-1; D is uncertain. Germline assignment: CDR1 SQVTM and CDR2 ANQGSEA. CDR3 length: 13 amino acids. With 7 bases removed from V and 1 base from J, the gap between germline ends came to 13 bases. CDR3 protein: CSGTYGENTEAFF. The CDR3 DNA follows: TGCAGCGGAACATACGGGGAGAACACTGAAGCTTTCTTT.

This CDR3 is CASSSVQGGAGELFF. CDR3 DNA sequence: TGTGCCAGCAGCTCGGTCCAGGGAGGCGCTGGGGAGCTGTTTTTT. The rearrangement links TRBV7-6 to TRBJ2-2; D is perhaps TRBD2 (6 bases). The CDR3 is made up of 15 amino acids. Germline-derived CDR1 and CDR2 are SGHVS and FNYEAQ. Trimming cost V 4 bases and J 8 bases, with 17 bases left between them.

The V gene is TRBV5-1, the J gene TRBJ2-7, with a tentative D call TRBD1 (5 bases). The CDR3 consists of 14 residues. Germline values: CDR1 SGHRS, CDR2 YFSETQ. V gave up 1 base and J gave up 7 bases, with 15 bases separating them. The CDR3 spells CASSLTAMGQEQYF. CDR3 coding DNA: TGCGCCAGCAGCTTGACCGCGATGGGGCAGGAGCAGTACTTC.

As to this clonotype: It is unclear where the CDR3 begins or ends on the DNA, so no DNA is shown, and the CDR3 is as TCRdb lists it. The rearrangement links TRBV5-1 to TRBJ2-6; the D call TRBD1 from the table was never checked on the DNA. The germline gives CDR1 SGHRS, CDR2 YFSETQ. Including both end residues, the CDR3 is 23 amino acids long. The CDR3 spells CASSLAEGADGYTFGSGTNVLTF.

Comments on this clonotype: At one end, the junction sequence differs from germline, possibly due to a read error. The chain couples TRBV5-5 to TRBJ2-7; no clear D. The CDR3 is 15 residues long. CDR1 is SGHKS and CDR2 is YYEKEE in the germline V gene (reference sequence). The CDR3 loop reads CASSLNDWSSYEQYF. Written as DNA, the CDR3 is TGCGCCAGCAGCTTAAACGACTGGAGCTCCTACGAGCAGTACTTC. The full variable domain, in which reference TRBV5-5 and TRBJ2-7 provide the parts outside the CDR3, is DAGVTQSPTHLIKTRGQQVTLRCSPISGHKSVSWYQQVLGQGPQFIFQYYEKEERGRGNFPDRFSARQFPNYSSELNVNALLLGDSALYLCASSLNDWSSYEQYFGPGTRLTVT.

With respect to this clonotype: The DNA is left out, because the CDR3 cannot be placed on it with certainty; the CDR3 is given as TCRdb lists it. V usage is TRBV6-5 and J usage is TRBJ2-5; TRBD1 reflects the table's D call only, with no check against the DNA. The CDR3 has 23 amino acids, counting both end residues. Germline CDR1 and CDR2: MNHEY and SVGAGI. The CDR3 protein is CASSYMAGQGGEKLFFGSGTQYF.

This clonotype was detected many times. V gene TRBV19 combines with J gene TRBJ2-7; D perhaps matches TRBD1 (5 bases). CDR1 is LNHDA, CDR2 SQIVND, per germline (reference sequence). The CDR3 contains 13 residues. Between the trimmed V and J ends, which lost 5 bases and 1 base, there was a span of 9 bases. The CDR3 sequence is CASSEQGSYEQYF. The CDR3 nucleotides read TGTGCCAGTAGTGAGCAGGGATCCTACGAGCAGTACTTC.

The chain carries TRBV2 and TRBJ2-7; D might be TRBD1 (5 bases). The CDR3 totals 11 residues. With 11 bases removed from V and 6 bases from J, the gap between germline ends came to 14 bases. CDR1 SNHLY and CDR2 FYNNEI come from the germline V gene. CDR3 DNA: TGTGCCGCATCCAGGGATGTCGAGCAGTACTTC. As protein: CAASRDVEQYF.

The V call is TRBV30, the J call TRBJ1-2; D is unclear. This CDR3 spans 15 amino acids. Germline V CDR1 and CDR2: GTSNPN, SVGIG (reference sequence). Trimming removed 4 bases from V and 6 bases from J, with 21 bases in between. This CDR3 reads CAWNTYLGVTHGYTF. In nucleotides, the CDR3 is TGTGCCTGGAATACCTACCTCGGAGTGACCCATGGCTACACCTTC.

The rearrangement uses TRBV6-5 and TRBJ1-1; 8 bases match TRBD1. The CDR3 totals 13 residues. The V segment lost 6 bases and the J segment 4 bases; nucleotides outside the gene matches: 4. From germline, CDR1 is MNHEY and CDR2 SVGAGI. CDR3 sequence (DNA): TGTGCCAGCAGGACAGGGGAGGGCACTGAAGCTTTCTTT. Translation: CASRTGEGTEAFF.

The table lists this clonotype with a few counts. V gene TRBV2 combines with J gene TRBJ2-5; maybe TRBD1 (7 bases). CDR1 is SNHLY, CDR2 FYNNEI, per germline. The CDR3 covers 18 residues. The V end lost 6 bases, the J end lost 4 bases, and 27 bases lay between the germline ends. The CDR3 is CASRPGGGEGPGGETQYF. CDR3 nucleotide sequence: TGTGCCAGCAGGCCCGGTGGAGGGGAAGGGCCAGGGGGAGAGACCCAGTACTTC.

This clonotype was found many times. The rearrangement uses TRBV18 and TRBJ2-7; D is unclear. V shed 1 base and J shed 7 bases, with 11 bases lying between them. The germline V gene encodes CDR1 KGHSH and CDR2 LQKENI. This CDR3 is 13 amino acids long. In nucleotides, the CDR3 is TGTGCCAGCTCACCACAGAGTTTGGAGGAGCAGTACTTC. As protein: CASSPQSLEEQYF. Looking up the rest from reference TRBV18 and TRBJ2-7 gives the full variable domain: NAGVMQNPRHLVRRRGQEARLRCSPMKGHSHVYWYRQLPEEGLKFMVYLQKENIIDESGMPKERFSAEFPKEGPSILRIQQVVRGDSAAYFCASSPQSLEEQYFGPGTRLTVT.

The CDR3 coding sequence is TGTGCCAGCAGATTGGACAGTGGGAGGGGTCAGCCCCAGTACTTC. Translation: CASRLDSGRGQPQYF. The chain joins TRBV6-1 to TRBJ2-5, with a possible D match to TRBD2 (7 bases). From germline, CDR1 is MNHNS and CDR2 SASEGT. The germline V and J ends were trimmed by 6 bases and 9 bases, with 23 bases remaining between them. The length of the CDR3 is 15 residues.

This clonotype was counted once. CDR3 protein: CASSSSGRTAQGEQYF. CDR3 nucleotides: TGTGCCAGCAGTTCCAGCGGGAGGACAGCCCAGGGCGAGCAGTACTTC. The chain carries TRBV7-6 and TRBJ2-7, with 9 nucleotides matching TRBD2. The CDR3 spans 16 residues. The J segment lost 6 bases and the V segment lost 6 bases, leaving 15 bases of the junction unmatched. Germline CDR1 SGHVS, CDR2 FNYEAQ.

V is TRBV2 and J is TRBJ2-2, with 8 bases aligning to TRBD1. Looked up from germline, CDR1 is SNHLY and CDR2 is FYNNEI. V shed 9 bases and J 5 bases; nucleotides not matched to a gene: 11. The CDR3 is 15 residues long. CDR3 nucleotide sequence: TGTGCCAGTAGTAAGGACAGGGTCGGAACCGGGGAGCTGTTTTTT. Its translation is CASSKDRVGTGELFF.

This rearrangement joins TRBV10-1 to TRBJ2-7; TRBD2 matches 12 bases. The J call may be incorrect, as the DNA end agrees better with TRBJ2-1. This CDR3 is built from 14 residues. Germline assignment: CDR1 WNHNN and CDR2 SYGVQD (reference sequence). In DNA form, the CDR3 reads TGCGCCAGTGCGGGGCTAGCGGGAGGGGAGGAGCAGTTCTTC. It specifies CASAGLAGGEEQFF.